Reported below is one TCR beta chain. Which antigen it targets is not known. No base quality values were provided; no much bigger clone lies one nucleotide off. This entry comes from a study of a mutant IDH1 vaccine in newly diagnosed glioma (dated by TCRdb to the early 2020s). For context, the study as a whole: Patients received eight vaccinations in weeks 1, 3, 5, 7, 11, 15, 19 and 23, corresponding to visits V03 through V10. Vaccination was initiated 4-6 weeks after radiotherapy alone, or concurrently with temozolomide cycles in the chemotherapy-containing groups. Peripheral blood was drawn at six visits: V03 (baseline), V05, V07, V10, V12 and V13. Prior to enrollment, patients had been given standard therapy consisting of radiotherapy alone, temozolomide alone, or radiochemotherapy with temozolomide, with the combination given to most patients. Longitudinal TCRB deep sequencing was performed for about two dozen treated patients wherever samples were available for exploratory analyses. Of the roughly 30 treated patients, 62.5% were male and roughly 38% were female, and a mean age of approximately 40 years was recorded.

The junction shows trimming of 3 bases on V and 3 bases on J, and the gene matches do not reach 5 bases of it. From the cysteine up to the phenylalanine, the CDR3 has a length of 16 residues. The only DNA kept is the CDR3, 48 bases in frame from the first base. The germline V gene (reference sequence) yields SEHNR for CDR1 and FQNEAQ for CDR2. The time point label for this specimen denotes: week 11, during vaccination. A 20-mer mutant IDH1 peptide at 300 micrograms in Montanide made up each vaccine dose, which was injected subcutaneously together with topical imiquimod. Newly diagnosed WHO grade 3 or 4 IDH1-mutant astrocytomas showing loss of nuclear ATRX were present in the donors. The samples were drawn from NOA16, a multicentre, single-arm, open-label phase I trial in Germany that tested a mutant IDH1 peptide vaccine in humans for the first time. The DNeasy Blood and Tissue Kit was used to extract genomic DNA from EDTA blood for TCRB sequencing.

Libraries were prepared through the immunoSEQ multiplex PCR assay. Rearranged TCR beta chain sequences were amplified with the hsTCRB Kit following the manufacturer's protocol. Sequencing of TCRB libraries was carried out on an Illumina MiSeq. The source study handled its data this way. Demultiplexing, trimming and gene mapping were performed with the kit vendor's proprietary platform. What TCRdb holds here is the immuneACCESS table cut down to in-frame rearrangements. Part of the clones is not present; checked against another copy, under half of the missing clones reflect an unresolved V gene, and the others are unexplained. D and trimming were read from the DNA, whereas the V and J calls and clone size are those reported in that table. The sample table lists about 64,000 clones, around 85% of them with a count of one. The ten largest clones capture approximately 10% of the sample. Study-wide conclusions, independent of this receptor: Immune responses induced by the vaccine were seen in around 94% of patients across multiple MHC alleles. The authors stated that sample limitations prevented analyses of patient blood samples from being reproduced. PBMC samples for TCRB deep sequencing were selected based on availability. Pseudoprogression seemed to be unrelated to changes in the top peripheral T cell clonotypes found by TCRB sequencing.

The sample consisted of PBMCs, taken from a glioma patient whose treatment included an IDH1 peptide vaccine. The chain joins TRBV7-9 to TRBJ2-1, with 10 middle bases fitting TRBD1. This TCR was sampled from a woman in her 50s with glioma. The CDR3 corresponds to CASSLGTGEGYNEQFF. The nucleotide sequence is TGTGCCAGCAGCTTGGGGACAGGGGAGGGCTACAATGAGCAGTTCTTC.